This T cell receptor (beta chain) was sequenced for a study of T cells expressing NK-cell markers. TCRdb re-called the 5' RACE reads and catalogs CDR3 proteins one per entry, DNA excluded. This sample's table has 400,000 or so distinct CDR3 sequences. CDR3 length: 14 residues. From germline, CDR1 is LNHNV and CDR2 YYDKDF (reference sequence). This receptor was obtained from a woman in her forties or fifties in good health. The rearrangement links TRBV15 to TRBJ2-2. The sequenced sample was blood T cells: a sorted CD56 or NKG2C T cell subset, CD4+ or CD8+ T cells, or bulk PBMC T cells (not recorded which). CDR3 protein: CATSRDPGSGELFF.